This T cell receptor beta chain is from a study of T cells expressing NK-cell markers. Study overall: From sorted CD3+CD56+NKG2C+, CD3+CD56+NKG2C- and CD3+CD56-NKG2C+ T cells came the TCR beta repertoires. Seven of eight sequenced donors tested HCMV-seropositive; one tested seronegative. Study-wide results and caveats: Of CD8+ T cells, 1.0-7.0% belonged to dominant NKG2C+ clonotypes in five or six donors.

5'RACE template switching with UMIs produced the TCR beta cDNA. Using the 5' RACE reads, TCRdb records one entry per CDR3 protein without DNA. This table holds 150,000 to 180,000 distinct CDR3 sequences. Germline CDR1 reads DFQATT; CDR2 reads SNEGSKA (reference sequence). The CDR3 has 15 amino acids. In regard to this clonotype: The antigen is not known.

The sequenced sample was blood T cells: a sorted CD56 or NKG2C T cell subset, CD4+ or CD8+ T cells, or bulk PBMC T cells (not recorded which). This clonotype originated in a woman aged 50 to 60 in good health. The chain carries TRBV20-1 and TRBJ2-3. The CDR3 protein is CSARDSGGSTDTQYF.